This note documents a single T cell receptor (beta chain) sequence. This sample is drawn from a study of cytomegalovirus exposure and HLA in healthy donors. Across the study: There were 300 to 400 genotyped donors. Of these, about 81% fell in the genetic ancestry cluster associated with self-reported Caucasian donors.

Amplification used 60 Vbeta primers and 13 Jbeta primers. The data were produced by immunoSEQ multiplex PCR, yet TCRdb's version contains in-frame clones alone and is incomplete. Found here are roughly 200,000 clones, around three quarters of them singletons; the top ten hold about 2%. CDR3 length equals 15 residues. Germline CDR1 and CDR2: SGHDT and YYEEEE. V was pared by 2 bases and J by 7 bases, with 15 bases between. Sequencing was performed on PBMCs. The chain joins TRBV5-6 to TRBJ2-2; D perhaps matches TRBD2 (6 bases). This sequence originates from a woman in her 30s in good health and CMV-seronegative. The CDR3 loop is CASSFGTGVGGELFF. The CDR3 DNA reads as TGTGCCAGCAGCTTTGGCACGGGGGTCGGCGGGGAGCTGTTTTTT.